Included here is one T cell receptor beta chain sequence, with context. This specimen comes from a study of control samples from healthy donors and cancer patients. Clones were sequenced by immunoSEQ multiplex PCR, and TCRdb holds only the in-frame ones, with some missing. The data show some 130,000 clones, roughly 92% seen once. V was shortened by 6 bases and J by 0 bases, with 9 bases between the two germline ends. CDR3 size: 15 residues. CDR1 and CDR2 from the germline V gene are MNHNY and SVGAGI (reference sequence). The rearrangement uses TRBV6-6 and TRBJ2-6; D may be TRBD1 (5 bases). Sequencing input: blood. The sequence was obtained from a man aged 18 to 30 in good health. The CDR3 here is CASSRALSGANVLTF. The CDR3 coding sequence is TGTGCCAGCAGCAGGGCACTCTCTGGGGCCAACGTCCTGACTTTC.